These T cell receptor beta chains were read from a single sample in a study of blood T cell repertoires in COVID-19. Assay: immunoSEQ multiplex PCR; the TCRdb copy retains only in-frame clones and omits some. The data hold a few hundred thousand clones, with about 91% observed a single time. The source material was peripheral blood. The receptor set was obtained from a woman aged 25 to 39 who had recovered from COVID-19. CDR3s include the opening cysteine and the closing phenylalanine or tryptophan. D genes are given only for firm matches. Clone size is given for some rows only: seen once, a few or many times, or a class if the clone is expanded.

TRBJ1-4,TRBD1,TRBV28,NA,CASSSRGLDNEKLFF,TGTGCCAGCAGTTCCAGGGGGCTTGATAATGAAAAACTGTTTTTT
TRBJ1-2,NA,TRBV6-1,NA,CASSELAWREYGYTF,TGTGCCAGCAGTGAATTGGCCTGGCGGGAGTATGGCTACACCTTC
TRBJ2-3,NA,TRBV19,once,CASTPAGGGTDTQYF,TGTGCCAGTACCCCAGCCGGGGGAGGCACAGATACGCAGTATTTT
TRBJ1-3,TRBD1,TRBV7-2,NA,CASSYTGGPGNTIYF,TGTGCCAGCAGCTACACAGGGGGCCCTGGAAACACCATATATTTT
TRBJ1-3,NA,TRBV30,NA,CARDSGGGNTIYF,TGTGCCCGTGATTCGGGGGGCGGAAACACCATATATTTT
TRBJ2-7,NA,TRBV2,NA,CASSVSSQVFSYEQYF,TGTGCCAGCAGTGTGTCCTCGCAGGTCTTTTCCTACGAGCAGTACTTC
TRBJ1-1,NA,TRBV4-1,once,CASSQVIRGIQADFF,TGCGCCAGCAGCCAAGTTATACGAGGGATTCAGGCAGATTTCTTT
TRBJ1-1,NA,TRBV19,NA,CASSNGGQTEAFF,TGTGCCAGTAGTAACGGGGGGCAAACTGAAGCTTTCTTT
TRBJ2-3,TRBD2,TRBV29-1,once,CSVSGTSGDTDTQYF,TGCAGCGTTTCCGGGACTAGCGGAGACACAGATACGCAGTATTTT
TRBJ2-2,NA,TRBV5-1,NA,CASALEGTGELFF,TGCGCCAGCGCCCTCGAGGGAACCGGGGAGCTGTTTTTT
TRBJ2-7,NA,TRBV7-9,once,CASSSEGGRYEQYF,TGTGCCAGCAGCTCTGAGGGGGGGAGGTACGAGCAGTACTTC
TRBJ1-2,NA,TRBV5-1,NA,CASSLDTDYGYTF,TGCGCCAGCAGCTTGGACACCGACTATGGCTACACCTTC
TRBJ2-7,TRBD2,TRBV4-2,once,CASSQEYSGGLYEQYF,TGTGCCAGCAGCCAAGAGTATAGCGGGGGTCTGTACGAGCAGTACTTC
TRBJ1-4,TRBD1,TRBV5-5,few,CASSRQGAYEKLFF,TGTGCCAGCAGCCGACAGGGGGCTTATGAAAAACTGTTTTTT
TRBJ1-4,NA,TRBV2,once,CASSQGLFPTNEKLFF,TGTGCCAGCAGTCAGGGACTTTTCCCGACTAATGAAAAACTGTTTTTT
TRBJ1-1,NA,TRBV7-3,NA,CASGQGHTEAFF,TGTGCCAGCGGCCAGGGGCATACTGAAGCTTTCTTT
TRBJ1-1,NA,TRBV4-1,NA,CASSQNTGTRTEAFF,TGCGCCAGCAGCCAAAACACCGGGACACGCACTGAAGCTTTCTTT
TRBJ1-2,NA,TRBV28,NA,CASSNRSRQTHNGYTF,TGTGCCAGCAGCAATCGCAGCCGACAGACTCACAATGGCTACACCTTC
TRBJ2-4,TRBD1,TRBV5-8,NA,CASSLGTGTKNIQYF,TGTGCCAGCAGCTTGGGGACAGGGACCAAAAACATTCAGTACTTC
TRBJ1-5,TRBD1,TRBV5-6,once,CASSLGQGFQPQHF,TGTGCCAGCAGCTTGGGACAGGGGTTTCAGCCCCAGCATTTT
TRBJ2-7,NA,TRBV6-2/TRBV6-3,NA,CASSYSIGRGSYEQYF,TGTGCCAGCAGTTACTCGATAGGGCGGGGTTCCTACGAGCAGTACTTC
TRBJ2-2,NA,TRBV19,NA,CASSLGTAGPTGELFF,TGTGCCAGTAGTTTGGGGACCGCGGGGCCGACCGGGGAGCTGTTTTTT
TRBJ1-1,TRBD1,TRBV5-4,NA,CASTTRTGDTEAFF,TGTGCCAGCACCACCAGGACAGGGGACACTGAAGCTTTCTTT
TRBJ1-1,TRBD1,TRBV5-6,NA,CASSLWTGPGTEAFF,TGTGCCAGCAGCCTCTGGACAGGCCCGGGGACTGAAGCTTTCTTT
TRBJ1-1,NA,TRBV6-2/TRBV6-3,NA,CASSPRIGTEAFF,TGTGCCAGCAGTCCCCGCATCGGGACTGAAGCTTTCTTT
TRBJ1-5,NA,TRBV18,NA,CASSPPSRSNQPQHF,TGTGCCAGCTCACCACCGTCCAGAAGCAATCAGCCCCAGCATTTT
TRBJ1-2,NA,TRBV2,NA,CASSADRTWGYTF,TGTGCCAGCAGCGCCGACAGGACTTGGGGCTACACCTTC
TRBJ2-5,NA,TRBV5-8,NA,CASSLLGGQETQYF,TGTGCCAGCAGCTTGCTGGGGGGACAAGAGACCCAGTACTTC
TRBJ1-4,NA,TRBV28,NA,CASTHGGGRTEKLFF,TGTGCCAGCACCCACGGGGGGGGGCGGACTGAAAAACTGTTTTTT
TRBJ2-1,NA,TRBV28,NA,CASSLTPNEQFF,TGTGCCAGCAGTTTGACTCCCAATGAGCAGTTCTTC
TRBJ1-2,TRBD1,TRBV3-1/TRBV3-2,NA,CASSHTPGQGAKDYGYTF,TGTGCCAGCAGCCATACTCCGGGACAGGGGGCGAAGGACTATGGCTACACCTTC
TRBJ1-4,NA,TRBV3-1/TRBV3-2,NA,CASSPSETRGEKLFF,TGTGCCAGCAGCCCCAGTGAGACCCGGGGTGAAAAACTGTTTTTT
TRBJ2-3,TRBD1,TRBV5-1,NA,CASSGSSTGGTDTQYF,TGCGCCAGCAGCGGATCCTCGACAGGGGGCACAGATACGCAGTATTTT
TRBJ2-5,TRBD1,TRBV2,NA,CASSDPSHRGRQETQYF,TGTGCCAGCAGTGACCCTTCCCACAGGGGGCGTCAAGAGACCCAGTACTTC
TRBJ1-6,NA,TRBV28,NA,CASSRDDRRNSPLHF,TGTGCCAGCAGTCGTGACGACAGACGTAATTCACCCCTCCACTTT
TRBJ2-5,TRBD2,TRBV27,few,CASSLSGGYQETQYF,TGTGCCAGCAGTTTGAGCGGGGGGTACCAAGAGACCCAGTACTTC
TRBJ2-7,NA,TRBV18,NA,CASSPPISDEQYF,TGTGCCAGCTCACCACCTATTTCTGACGAGCAGTACTTC
TRBJ1-6,TRBD1,TRBV11-1,NA,CASSLRQGIWNSPLHF,TGTGCCAGCAGCCTCAGACAGGGGATATGGAATTCACCCCTCCACTTT
TRBJ2-7,TRBD1,TRBV28,NA,CASRQGGEQYF,TGTGCCAGCCGACAGGGTGGCGAGCAGTACTTC
TRBJ1-2,NA,TRBV9,NA,CASSKMTANYGYTF,TGTGCCAGCAGCAAAATGACAGCGAACTATGGCTACACCTTC
TRBJ2-2,NA,TRBV11-3,NA,CASSSPTARNTGELFF,TGTGCCAGCAGCTCCCCGACAGCCCGAAACACCGGGGAGCTGTTTTTT